This entry describes one T cell receptor beta chain. Some clones are missing from TCRdb's copy, which holds only in-frame ones; the method was immunoSEQ multiplex PCR. This table holds about 220,000 clones, about 82% found once. The data belong to a study of blood T cell repertoires in COVID-19. On the study more broadly: Specimens from acute and convalescent COVID-19 originated in the United States, Italy and Spain.

The CDR3 loop spans 16 amino acids. Trimming took off 1 base at V and 2 bases at J, with 12 bases between the two ends. Germline V gene lookup returns CDR1 LGHNA and CDR2 YSLEER. Seattle patients were enrolled during active infection and followed longitudinally. The chain recombines TRBV4-3 with TRBJ1-3; D ambiguous. This TCR was recovered from a woman in her sixties or seventies with COVID-19, enrolled during active disease. Material for sequencing was peripheral blood. The CDR3: CASSQAWTGAGNTIYF. DNA for the CDR3: TGCGCCAGCAGCCAAGCCTGGACCGGGGCTGGAAACACCATATATTTT.